The 10 T cell receptor beta chains presented below share a single source sample, sequenced in a study of T-cell reconstitution after alpha-beta-depleted transplantation in children. Preparing the TCRbeta library involved the use of unique molecular identifiers. TCRdb redid the calling of the PCR reads with MiXCR, one entry per CDR3 protein. The sample lists around 800,000 distinct CDR3 sequences; about 15% were seen once. The source material was PBMCs, mostly from graft donor cells, sampled 360 days after TCRalphabeta/CD19-depleted stem cell transplant. The source is a male patient younger than 18 who had a stem cell transplant for acute lymphoblastic leukemia, so the T cells may come from the graft donor.

This clonotype showed up just a few times. V usage is TRBV24-1 and J usage is TRBJ2-3; 8 bases align to TRBD1. Germline loops: CDR1 KGHDR, CDR2 SFDVKD. This CDR3 spans 13 amino acids. V lost 12 bases to trimming and J lost 1 base; unmatched junction nucleotides: 5. The CDR3 loop is CAVDRGGTDTQYF. In DNA, the CDR3 is TGTGCCGTCGACAGGGGTGGCACAGATACGCAGTATTTT.

This clonotype was counted only a few times. The rearrangement uses TRBV27 and TRBJ1-5; TRBD1 is a possible D gene (5 bases). Trimming shortened V by 5 bases and J by 5 bases, and 19 bases separated the two germline ends. CDR3 length: 16 amino acids. Looked up from germline, CDR1 is MNHEY and CDR2 is SMNVEV (reference sequence). CDR3 nucleotides: TGTGCCAGCAGTGTCTCCGGGACCCAATCCCATCAGCCCCAGCATTTT. It codes for CASSVSGTQSHQPQHF.

This clonotype was counted a few times. The chain has TRBV27 and TRBJ2-1; D ambiguous. V lost 1 base to trimming and J lost 10 bases, with 17 bases between them. The CDR3 covers 15 residues. Per the germline V gene, CDR1 is MNHEY and CDR2 is SMNVEV (reference sequence). The DNA of the CDR3 is TGTGCCAGCAGTTTATTACCGGGCATCTCAGCGGAGCAGTTCTTC. Encoded protein: CASSLLPGISAEQFF.

This clonotype came up once. This chain connects TRBV15 to TRBJ2-5; TRBD2 matches at 15 bases. V lost 0 bases, J lost 0 bases, and 8 bases stayed unmatched. Germline lookup yields CDR1 LNHNV and CDR2 YYDKDF (reference sequence). The CDR3 totals 20 residues. CDR3 residues: CATSRDLGLAGGLYQETQYF. CDR3 DNA sequence: TGTGCCACCAGCAGAGATCTGGGACTAGCGGGAGGTCTGTACCAAGAGACCCAGTACTTC.

This clonotype has more than one count but fewer than ten. The chain links TRBV5-1 to TRBJ2-1; 11 positions agree with TRBD2. The CDR3 contains 15 residues. The germline gives CDR1 SGHRS, CDR2 YFSETQ. V lost 4 bases, J lost 9 bases, and 9 bases stayed unmatched. The DNA for the CDR3 is TGCGCCAGCAGCGCGGGTAGCGGGAGGGGGCGTGAGCAGTTCTTC. Translated: CASSAGSGRGREQFF.

The chain combines TRBV10-3 with TRBJ2-1, with D possibly being TRBD2 (5 bases). The length of the CDR3 is 17 residues. V lost 2 bases, J lost 9 bases, and 23 bases lay in between. The germline V gene has CDR1 ENHRY and CDR2 SYGVKD. The CDR3 bases are TGTGCCATCAGTGAGGCCGATGGGGAACTAGGGCGGGCTGAGCAGTTCTTC. Translation gives CAISEADGELGRAEQFF.

The chain combines TRBV20-1 with TRBJ1-2; D not certain. Trimming left V 5 bases short and J 4 bases short, with 8 bases between. This CDR3 has 11 amino acids. Germline V gene lookup returns CDR1 DFQATT and CDR2 SNEGSKA (reference sequence). CDR3 protein: CSAPTPYGYTF. Written as DNA, the CDR3 is TGCAGTGCTCCGACACCCTATGGCTACACCTTC.

The rearrangement links TRBV19 to TRBJ1-1, with a weak D call TRBD1 (5 bases). V was clipped by 6 bases and J by 9 bases, with 17 bases between them. The CDR3 is 13 residues long. Germline lookup yields CDR1 LNHDA and CDR2 SQIVND (reference sequence). This CDR3 reads CASSTSGQGKAFF. CDR3 DNA: TGTGCCAGTAGCACCTCGGGGCAGGGAAAAGCTTTCTTT.

The gene calls are TRBV29-1 and TRBJ1-5; TRBD1 aligns across 7 bases. With 5 bases clipped from V and 3 bases from J, the junction kept 4 bases outside the gene matches. The CDR3 totals 13 residues. Germline CDR1 SQVTM, CDR2 ANQGSEA. The CDR3 is CSVLDRVNQPQHF. The DNA for the CDR3 is TGCAGCGTTCTTGACAGGGTCAATCAGCCCCAGCATTTT.

This clonotype has only a few counts. This chain links TRBV7-9 with TRBJ2-5; the D is unclear. V dropped 5 bases and J dropped 9 bases, with 13 bases sitting between them. CDR3 length: 12 residues. From germline, CDR1 is SEHNR and CDR2 FQNEAQ (reference sequence). The CDR3 loop is CASSPKETAQYF. Written as DNA, the CDR3 is TGTGCCAGCAGCCCGAAAGAGACGGCCCAGTACTTC.